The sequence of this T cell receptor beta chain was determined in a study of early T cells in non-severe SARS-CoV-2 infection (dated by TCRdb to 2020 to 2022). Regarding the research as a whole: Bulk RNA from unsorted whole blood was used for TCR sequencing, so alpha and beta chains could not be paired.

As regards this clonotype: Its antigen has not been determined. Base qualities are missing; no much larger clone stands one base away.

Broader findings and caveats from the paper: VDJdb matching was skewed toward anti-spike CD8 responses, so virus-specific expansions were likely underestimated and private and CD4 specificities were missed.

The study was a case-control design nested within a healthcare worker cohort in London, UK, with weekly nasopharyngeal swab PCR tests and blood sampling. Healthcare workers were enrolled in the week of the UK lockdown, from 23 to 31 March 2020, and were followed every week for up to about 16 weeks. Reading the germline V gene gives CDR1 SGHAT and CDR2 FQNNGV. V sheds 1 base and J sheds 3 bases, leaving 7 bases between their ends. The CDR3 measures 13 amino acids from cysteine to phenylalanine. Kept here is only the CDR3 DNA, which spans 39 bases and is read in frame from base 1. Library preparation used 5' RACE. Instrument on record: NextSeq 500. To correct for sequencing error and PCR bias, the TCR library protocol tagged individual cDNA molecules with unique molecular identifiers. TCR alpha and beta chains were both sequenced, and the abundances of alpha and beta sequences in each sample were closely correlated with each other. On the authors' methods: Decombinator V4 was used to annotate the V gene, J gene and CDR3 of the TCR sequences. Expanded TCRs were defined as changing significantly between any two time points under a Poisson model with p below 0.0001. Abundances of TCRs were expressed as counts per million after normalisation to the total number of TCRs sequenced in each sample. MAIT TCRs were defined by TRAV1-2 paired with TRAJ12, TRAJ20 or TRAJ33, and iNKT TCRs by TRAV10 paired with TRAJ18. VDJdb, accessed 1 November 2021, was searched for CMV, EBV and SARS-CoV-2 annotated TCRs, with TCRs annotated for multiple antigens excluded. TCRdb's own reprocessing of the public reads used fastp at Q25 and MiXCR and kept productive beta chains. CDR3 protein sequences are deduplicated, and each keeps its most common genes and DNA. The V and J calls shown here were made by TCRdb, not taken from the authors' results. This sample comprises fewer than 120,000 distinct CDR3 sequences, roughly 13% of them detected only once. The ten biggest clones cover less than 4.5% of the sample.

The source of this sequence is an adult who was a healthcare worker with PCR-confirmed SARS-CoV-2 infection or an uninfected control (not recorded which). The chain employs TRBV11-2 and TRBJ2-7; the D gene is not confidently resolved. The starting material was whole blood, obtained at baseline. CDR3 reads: CASSLGLHYEQYF. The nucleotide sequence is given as TGTGCCAGCAGCTTAGGTCTCCACTACGAGCAGTACTTC. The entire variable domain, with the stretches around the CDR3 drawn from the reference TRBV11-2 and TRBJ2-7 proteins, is EAGVAQSPRYKIIEKRQSVAFWCNPISGHATLYWYQQILGQGPKLLIQFQNNGVVDDSQLPKDRFSAERLKGVDSTLKIQPAKLEDSAVYLCASSLGLHYEQYFGPGTRLTVT.